This section outlines one T cell receptor beta chain sequence together with its context. What antigen it recognizes has not been identified. Qualities for individual bases were not recorded, and no much larger clone is one base off. The sample belongs to a study of blood T cell repertoires in COVID-19 (dated by TCRdb to the early 2020s). A note on the overall study: Samples covering the acute and convalescent phases of COVID-19 were provided by collaborators in the United States, Italy and Spain. The repertoires were made available in a free public database intended to serve as a resource for research on the immune response to SARS-CoV-2. Subjects who had been exposed to COVID-19, were actively infected with it, or had recovered from it provided the deeply sampled blood TCRbeta repertoires that made up the dataset. Samples were obtained from the ongoing ImmuneRACE study (first 160 participants) and from 950 to 1,500 subjects provided by 6 global collaborators. The prospective study material was composed of cDNA or gDNA derived from T cells, B-cell-depleted T cells, or PBMCs. Where HLA class I and class II types were available, the types were taken from metadata supplied by the sample provider, not from assay-based typing. Nearly every sample came with metadata listing a de-identified subject ID, COVID-19 status, age in years and sex.

Overall study results and their limits: Clinical and demographic metadata were provided uncurated, with the amount varying by source and participant.

TCRbeta CDR3 regions were amplified from genomic DNA by means of the immunoSEQ Assay, a bias-controlled multiplex PCR. As for how the authors treated the data: Within the assay, amplification of reference gene primers was used to estimate how many nucleated cells each sample contained. Sequence reads were collapsed and filtered to measure the absolute abundance of every unique TCRbeta CDR3 rearrangement. For each sample, productive Simpson clonality was calculated as the square root of Simpson's diversity index over productive rearrangements. TCRdb provides this immuneACCESS table in a form limited to in-frame rearrangements. Some clones are lacking; in checked studies, under half of them reflect an unresolved V gene, and why the rest are absent is not known. That table furnishes V, J and clone size, whereas the DNA furnished D and trimming. Recorded for this sample are approximately 85,000 clones; approximately 90% of them occurred a single time. 25% to 35% of the sample is taken by the ten largest.

The junction shows trimming of 4 bases on V and 7 bases on J, plus 15 bases between the germline ends. Measured from the cysteine to the phenylalanine, the CDR3 is 15 residues long. CDR3 DNA only is kept here, 45 bases in frame from base 1. CDR1 and CDR2 are drawn from the germline V gene: KGHDR, SFDVKD. Whole blood was collected in K2EDTA tubes by collaborating institutions according to the institutions' own protocols. For TCRbeta analysis, collaborators shipped samples as frozen whole blood, isolated PBMCs, or DNA extracted from either of those sample types. The sequence derives from a man aged 45-65 years with active or convalescent COVID-19. Material: peripheral blood. Recombination joined TRBV24-1 with TRBJ2-2; TRBD1 could be the D gene, as 6 bases match. The CDR3 region has the sequence CATSEPDRNHGELFF. At the DNA level, the sequence is TGTGCCACCAGTGAACCTGACAGGAATCACGGGGAGCTGTTTTTT.